This entry features one T cell receptor (beta chain) sequence. These data are taken from a study of shared clonotypes between healthy human individuals. In the naive CD8 group, cells lacked CD45RO and were positively selected for CCR7, so terminally differentiated effector memory CD45RA+ cells were left out. Those who donated, Caucasian adults without exception, all lived in Nashville, Tennessee. Produced via immunoSEQ multiplex PCR; TCRdb's table is partial and in-frame only. The sample lists about 2.1 million clones; around 93% were seen once. Germline lookup yields CDR1 SNHLY and CDR2 FYNNEI. The germline V and J ends were trimmed by 11 bases and 3 bases, with 17 bases remaining between them. The CDR3 is 13 amino acids.

Sequencing input: naive CD8+ T cells from PBMCs. This chain uses TRBV2 with TRBJ2-7; weak D call: TRBD2 (6 bases). The clonotype comes from a man between 18 and 29 years old in good health. Some clones in this sample may be carry-over from other donors' samples. The CDR3 nucleotides are TGTGCCCGCTCGATAGCGGCTTTCTACGAGCAGTACTTC. Translating gives CARSIAAFYEQYF.